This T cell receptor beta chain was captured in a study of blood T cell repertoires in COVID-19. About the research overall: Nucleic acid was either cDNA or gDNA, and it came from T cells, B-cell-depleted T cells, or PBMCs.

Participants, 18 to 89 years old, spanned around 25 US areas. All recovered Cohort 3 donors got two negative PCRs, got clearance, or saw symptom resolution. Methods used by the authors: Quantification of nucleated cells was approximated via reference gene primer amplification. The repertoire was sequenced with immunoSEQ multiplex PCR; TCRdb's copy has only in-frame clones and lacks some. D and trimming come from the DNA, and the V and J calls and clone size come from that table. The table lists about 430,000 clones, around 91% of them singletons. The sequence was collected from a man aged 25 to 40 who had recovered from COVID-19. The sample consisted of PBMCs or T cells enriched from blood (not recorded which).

CDR3 DNA sequence: TGTGCCAGCAGACCAGGGGGAAGCAATCAGCCCCAGCATTTT. This codes for CASRPGGSNQPQHF. This chain uses TRBV6-5 with TRBJ1-5, with TRBD1 matching over 7 bases. Per germline, CDR1 MNHEY and CDR2 SVGAGI. The CDR3 is 14 amino acids. The J segment lost 1 base and the V segment lost 6 bases, leaving 3 bases of the junction unmatched.